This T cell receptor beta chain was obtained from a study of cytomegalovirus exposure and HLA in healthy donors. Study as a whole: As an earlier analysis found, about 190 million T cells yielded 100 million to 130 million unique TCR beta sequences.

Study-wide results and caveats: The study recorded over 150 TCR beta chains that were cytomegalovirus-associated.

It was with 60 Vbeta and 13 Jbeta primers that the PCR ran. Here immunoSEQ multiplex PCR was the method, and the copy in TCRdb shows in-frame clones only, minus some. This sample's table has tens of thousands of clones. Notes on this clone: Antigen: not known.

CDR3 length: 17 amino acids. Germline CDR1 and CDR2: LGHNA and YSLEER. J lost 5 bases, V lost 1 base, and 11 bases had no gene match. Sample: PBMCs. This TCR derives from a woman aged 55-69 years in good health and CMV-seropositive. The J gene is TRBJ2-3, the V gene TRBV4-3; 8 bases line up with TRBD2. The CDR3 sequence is CASSQAPWRGDGDTQYF. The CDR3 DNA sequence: TGCGCCAGCAGCCAAGCTCCCTGGCGGGGGGATGGAGATACGCAGTATTTT.